This TCR beta chain is drawn from a study of blood T cell repertoires in COVID-19 (dated by TCRdb to 2020 to 2022). Broadly, across the study: Collaborator samples came from the United States, Italy and Spain and covered acute and convalescent phases of COVID-19. The prospective study material was composed of cDNA or gDNA derived from T cells, B-cell-depleted T cells, or PBMCs. The dataset comprised deeply sampled blood TCRbeta repertoires from subjects exposed to, actively infected with, or recovered from COVID-19. The repertoires were released in a freely available public database intended as a resource for research on the immune response to SARS-CoV-2. Samples were obtained from the ongoing ImmuneRACE study (first 160 participants) and from some 1,300 subjects provided by 6 global collaborators. A de-identified subject ID, COVID-19 status, age in years and sex were almost always included in the sample metadata. HLA class I and class II types, where available, came from metadata supplied by the sample provider rather than from assay-based typing.

The investigation overall reported the following: The quantity of clinical and demographic metadata differed by source and by participant and was supplied without curation.

A word on this clone: Its recognized antigen is unknown. Within one base of it there is no much larger clone, and no base qualities were kept.

Trimming accounts for 4 bases at V and 3 bases at J, while the number of junction bases matched to no gene is 5. The germline V gene (reference sequence) yields MNHEY for CDR1 and SMNVEV for CDR2. From its cysteine to its phenylalanine, the CDR3 spans 14 amino acids. Of the read, only the CDR3 DNA is kept; its 42 bases are in frame from base 1. The immunoSEQ Assay, a bias-controlled multiplex PCR, was used to amplify TCRbeta CDR3 regions from genomic DNA. The authors processed their data as follows. The number of nucleated cells in each sample was estimated by amplification of reference gene primers within the assay. To quantify the absolute abundance of each unique TCRbeta CDR3 rearrangement, sequence reads were collapsed and filtered. For each sample, productive Simpson clonality was calculated as the square root of Simpson's diversity index over productive rearrangements. What TCRdb holds here is the immuneACCESS table cut down to in-frame rearrangements. Part of the clones is not present; checked against another copy, under half of the missing clones reflect an unresolved V gene, and the others are unexplained. V and J calls plus clone size are reproduced from that table; the DNA served to infer D and trimming. Within this sample are around 170,000 clones, with about 81% of them counted one time only. The leading ten clones occupy 12% of the sample.

In Seattle, one collaborating source enrolled patients while the infection was active and tracked those patients longitudinally over the course of disease. Collaborating institutions collected whole blood in K2EDTA tubes following their own protocols. Collaborator samples were shipped for TCRbeta analysis as frozen whole blood, isolated PBMCs, or DNA extracted from either sample type. The TCR originated in a woman older than 75 with COVID-19, enrolled during active disease. This chain is built from TRBV27 and TRBJ2-7, with 8 bases aligning to TRBD1. Material for sequencing was peripheral blood. CDR3 loop: CASSSWTGNYEQYF. The nucleotides read TGTGCCAGCAGTTCTTGGACAGGGAACTACGAGCAGTACTTC.